Presented here are 29 T cell receptor beta chains from one specimen sequenced in a study of blood T cell repertoires in COVID-19. Measured with immunoSEQ multiplex PCR; TCRdb has only the in-frame clones, and not every one. The repertoire holds about 130,000 clones, under 85% seen once, with about 9.5% in the top ten. Input material: peripheral blood. The receptors here all came from a man aged 35-49 years with active or convalescent COVID-19.

This chain uses TRBV10-3 with TRBJ1-2; no firm D call. The V end was cut by 0 bases, the J end by 5 bases, with 7 bases between. Germline V gene lookup returns CDR1 ENHRY and CDR2 SYGVKD. This CDR3 comprises 13 residues. The CDR3 DNA follows: TGTGCCATCAGTGAGTCTAACGGGTATGGCTACACCTTC. It specifies CAISESNGYGYTF.

V gene TRBV18 combines with J gene TRBJ1-2, with 8 nucleotides matching TRBD1. The CDR3 contains 16 residues. J lost 5 bases, V lost 0 bases, and 8 bases had no gene match. The germline V gene encodes CDR1 KGHSH and CDR2 LQKENI. CDR3 bases: TGTGCCAGCTCACCACCGGAGGGACAGGACGTATATGGCTACACCTTC. Translating it yields CASSPPEGQDVYGYTF.

This sequence joins TRBV15 and TRBJ2-5; D is possibly TRBD1 (5 bases). This CDR3 is built from 13 residues. Trimming pared 3 bases from V and 4 bases from J, leaving 9 bases between. Germline V gives CDR1 LNHNV, CDR2 YYDKDF (reference sequence). CDR3 bases: TGTGCCACCAGCAGGGGGCCGGGAGAGACCCAGTACTTC. This encodes CATSRGPGETQYF.

This sequence joins TRBV18 and TRBJ1-1, with D possibly matching TRBD1 (5 bases). Germline V gene sequence: CDR1 KGHSH, CDR2 LQKENI. Deletions cut 3 bases from V and 0 bases from J, with 11 bases between. The CDR3 is 15 amino acids. This CDR3 reads CASSPVEQVNTEAFF. CDR3 bases: TGTGCCAGCTCACCCGTAGAACAGGTGAACACTGAAGCTTTCTTT.

The chain's CDR3 is CASSTGDRTQPQHF. CDR3 in DNA: TGTGCCAGCAGCACCGGGGACAGGACTCAGCCCCAGCATTTT. V and J are TRBV7-2 and TRBJ1-5, with TRBD1 matching over 8 bases. The J segment lost 6 bases and the V segment lost 5 bases, leaving 6 bases of the junction unmatched. In germline, CDR1 is SGHTA, CDR2 FQGNSA. The CDR3 sequence is 14 residues long.

The chain has TRBV10-3 and TRBJ1-2; 8 bases line up with TRBD1. From germline, CDR1 is ENHRY and CDR2 SYGVKD. The CDR3 is 16 residues long. V lost 2 bases and J lost 8; bases outside the gene matches: 13. CDR3 in DNA: TGTGCCATCAGTGAGGGGGCCCCGGACAGGGCTGGGGGCTACACCTTC. Its translation is CAISEGAPDRAGGYTF.

The chain joins TRBV6-1 to TRBJ2-5; D is unclear. Trimming removed 3 bases at V and 1 base at J, with 12 bases between. The CDR3 extends over 15 amino acids. Germline CDR1 reads MNHNS; CDR2 reads SASEGT. CDR3 coding DNA: TGTGCCAGCAGTGAGAGTAGCCCCCTCCAAGAGACCCAGTACTTC. It codes for CASSESSPLQETQYF.

The chain joins TRBV11-2 to TRBJ2-4, with D perhaps TRBD1 (5 bases). Germline V gene data show CDR1 as SGHAT and CDR2 as FQNNGV. The CDR3 runs 14 residues. V shed 4 bases and J shed 9 bases, with 16 bases lying between them. CDR3 region: CASSSMGQGAIQYF. Written as DNA, the CDR3 is TGTGCCAGCAGCTCCATGGGTCAGGGTGCCATTCAGTACTTC.

The CDR3 sequence: CASSRWDRAAEQYF. The CDR3 nucleotides read TGCGCCAGCAGCCGTTGGGACAGGGCCGCGGAGCAGTACTTC. The chain joins TRBV4-1 to TRBJ2-7; 9 bases match TRBD1. This CDR3 has 14 residues. The germline gives CDR1 MGHRA, CDR2 YSYEKL. The junction had 8 bases not matched to a gene; V was cut back by 4 bases and J by 7 bases.

This clone was found once. The genes are TRBV5-4 and TRBJ2-7; TRBD1 matches at 9 bases. CDR3 length equals 14 residues. In germline, CDR1 is SGHNT, CDR2 YYREEE (reference sequence). J lost 2 bases, V lost 5 bases, and 5 bases had no gene match. CDR3 sequence: CASRSGQGTYEQYF. The CDR3 DNA reads TGTGCCAGCAGGTCCGGACAGGGGACCTACGAGCAGTACTTC.

This clone was counted between two and nine times. The chain joins TRBV5-1 to TRBJ1-6, with no clear D. V was pared by 0 bases and J by 6 bases, with 7 bases between. Germline V gene lookup returns CDR1 SGHRS and CDR2 YFSETQ. The CDR3 contains 14 residues. Here the CDR3 DNA reads TGCGCCAGCAGCTTGGCTACTTCTAATTCACCCCTCCACTTT. It yields the protein CASSLATSNSPLHF.

In its sample, this clone was seen once. This CDR3 reads CASSLDRTGSSPLHF. Here the CDR3 DNA reads TGTGCCAGCAGCTTAGACAGGACAGGGTCTTCACCCCTCCACTTT. The rearrangement links TRBV11-2 to TRBJ1-6; 8 nucleotides agree with TRBD1. This CDR3 is built from 15 residues. Trimming removed 0 bases from V and 9 bases from J; junction bases left unmatched: 4. The germline gives CDR1 SGHAT, CDR2 FQNNGV.

The V call is TRBV9, the J call TRBJ2-5; 11 nucleotides agree with TRBD1. Trimming removed 0 bases from V and 3 bases from J; junction bases left unmatched: 10. Germline CDR1 is SGDLS and CDR2 is YYNGEE. The CDR3 sequence is 18 residues long. The CDR3 loop is CASSVAGPGTGGKETQYF. Here the CDR3 DNA reads TGTGCCAGCAGCGTAGCTGGACCGGGGACAGGGGGGAAAGAGACCCAGTACTTC.

This chain uses TRBV7-2 with TRBJ2-5; TRBD2 matches at 8 bases. The V segment lost 0 bases and the J segment 2 bases; nucleotides outside the gene matches: 5. Germline V CDR1 and CDR2: SGHTA, FQGNSA. CDR3 length: 16 residues. For the CDR3, the DNA is TGTGCCAGCAGCTTAGCCTACGGGGGGGGGCAAGAGACCCAGTACTTC. Translation: CASSLAYGGGQETQYF.

The chain is built from TRBV7-8 and TRBJ1-1, with D possibly matching TRBD1 (6 bases). Per the germline V gene, CDR1 is SGHVS and CDR2 is FQNEAQ. V was clipped by 4 bases and J by 1 base, with 16 bases between them. This CDR3 has 16 amino acids. The CDR3 sequence: CASSSHARGANTEAFF. DNA for the CDR3: TGTGCCAGCAGCTCACACGCCCGGGGGGCGAACACTGAAGCTTTCTTT.

This chain joins TRBV12-5 and TRBJ2-7; D gene unclear. The CDR3 consists of 16 residues. CDR1 and CDR2 from the germline V gene are LGHNT and FRNRAP. The V gene lost 0 bases and the J gene lost 0 bases, with 12 bases spanning the gap. CDR3 nucleotide sequence: TGTGCTAGTGGTTTGGTACGAGCATCGAGCTCCTACGAGCAGTACTTC. It codes for CASGLVRASSSYEQYF.

Here the CDR3 reads CASSETRTSGGKNTDTQYF. CDR3 DNA: TGTGCCAGCAGTGAAACCAGGACTAGCGGGGGGAAAAACACAGATACGCAGTATTTT. V and J are TRBV2 and TRBJ2-3, with 14 bases identical to TRBD2. Germline lookup yields CDR1 SNHLY and CDR2 FYNNEI. The CDR3 contains 19 residues. V was clipped by 2 bases and J by 2 bases; unmatched bases: 9.

DNA of the CDR3: TGCGCCAGCAGCTGGACAGGGTTATCTAATTCACCCCTCCACTTT. It yields the protein CASSWTGLSNSPLHF. The rearrangement uses TRBV5-1 and TRBJ1-6; TRBD1 aligns across 8 bases. The germline V gene has CDR1 SGHRS and CDR2 YFSETQ. Trimming cost V 3 bases and J 6 bases; bases outside gene matches: 5. There are 15 residues in the CDR3.

The rearrangement uses TRBV10-2 and TRBJ1-5; no clear D gene. This CDR3 spans 15 amino acids. Trimming removed 6 bases at V and 2 bases at J, with 14 bases between. The V gene's germline CDR1 is WSHSY and CDR2 SAAADI. CDR3 nucleotides: TGCGCCAGCAGCCCCTATGAGGGCGGCAATCAGCCCCAGCATTTT. Encoded protein: CASSPYEGGNQPQHF.

The chain recombines TRBV5-1 with TRBJ2-3, with 9 bases fitting TRBD2. With 2 bases clipped from V and 3 bases from J, the junction kept 7 bases outside the gene matches. Germline V gene data show CDR1 as SGHRS and CDR2 as YFSETQ. The CDR3 covers 16 residues. The CDR3 here is CASSLGIAGVTDTQYF. The CDR3 DNA follows: TGCGCCAGCAGCTTAGGAATAGCGGGGGTTACAGATACGCAGTATTTT.

The CDR3 coding sequence is TGTGCCAGCAGTTACGCTAGTAGCGGGGGAATGGGGACCCAGTACTTC. Translated: CASSYASSGGMGTQYF. This rearrangement joins TRBV6-5 to TRBJ2-5; 9 positions agree with TRBD2. CDR1 and CDR2 from the germline V gene are MNHEY and SVGAGI. Trimming cost V 2 bases and J 7 bases; bases outside gene matches: 11. This CDR3 region has 16 residues.

CDR3 sequence: CASSPDRVGNTIYF. The CDR3 DNA is TGCGCCAGCAGCCCCGACAGGGTAGGAAACACCATATATTTT. This chain connects TRBV5-1 to TRBJ1-3, with 7 bases matching TRBD1. V dropped 4 bases and J dropped 4; count of bases not matched to a gene: 5. The CDR3 has 14 amino acids. CDR1 and CDR2 (germline): SGHRS, YFSETQ.

The chain couples TRBV9 to TRBJ2-2, with D maybe TRBD1 (6 bases). The V end was cut by 1 base, the J end by 6 bases, with 13 bases between. The CDR3 has 15 amino acids. Germline V gene data show CDR1 as SGDLS and CDR2 as YYNGEE. CDR3 sequence (DNA): TGTGCCAGCAGCGTAAGGGGGTCTCTATCCGGGGAGCTGTTTTTT. This gives the protein CASSVRGSLSGELFF. The full variable domain, its missing parts supplied by reference TRBV9 and TRBJ2-2, is DSGVTQTPKHLITATGQRVTLRCSPRSGDLSVYWYQQSLDQGLQFLIQYYNGEERAKGNILERFSAQQFPDLHSELNLSSLELGDSALYFCASSVRGSLSGELFFGEGSRLTVL.

The gene calls are TRBV27 and TRBJ1-1, with 7 positions matching TRBD1. The CDR3 extends over 15 amino acids. The germline V gene encodes CDR1 MNHEY and CDR2 SMNVEV (reference sequence). With 1 base clipped from V and 7 bases from J, the junction kept 9 bases outside the gene matches. CDR3 amino acids: CASSLFDRAAFEAFF. The CDR3 DNA follows: TGTGCCAGCAGTTTATTCGACAGGGCAGCTTTTGAAGCTTTCTTT.

The V and J genes are TRBV10-3 and TRBJ1-5; a possible D gene is TRBD1 (5 bases). This CDR3 has 10 amino acids. Germline CDR1 is ENHRY and CDR2 is SYGVKD. V was trimmed by 11 bases and J by 5 bases, leaving 7 bases between them. CDR3 region: CASRDQPQHF. CDR3 DNA sequence: TGTGCCTCCAGGGATCAGCCCCAGCATTTT.

This chain joins TRBV6-4 and TRBJ2-7; D gene uncertain. The V end was cut by 0 bases, the J end by 0 bases, with 27 bases between. The CDR3 extends over 21 amino acids. Germline lookup yields CDR1 MRHNA and CDR2 SNTAGT. This chain's CDR3 is CASSDSTRPDPPANSSYEQYF. The DNA of the CDR3 is TGTGCCAGCAGTGACTCGACCCGACCCGACCCTCCGGCAAACAGCTCCTACGAGCAGTACTTC.

The chain joins TRBV19 to TRBJ2-7; no definite D call. The CDR3 spans 14 residues. The V gene's germline CDR1 is LNHDA and CDR2 SQIVND (reference sequence). Trimming removed 6 bases from V and 0 bases from J, with 12 bases in between. The CDR3 DNA follows: TGTGCCAGTAGCCAAACACGATCCTCCTACGAGCAGTACTTC. Translation: CASSQTRSSYEQYF. Supplemented by reference TRBV19 and TRBJ2-7, the full variable domain reads DGGITQSPKYLFRKEGQNVTLSCEQNLNHDAMYWYRQDPGQGLRLIYYSQIVNDFQKGDIAEGYSVSREKKESFPLTVTSAQKNPTAFYLCASSQTRSSYEQYFGPGTRLTVT.

The gene calls are TRBV2 and TRBJ2-7; possible D gene TRBD2, 5 bases. Germline CDR1 reads SNHLY; CDR2 reads FYNNEI. The CDR3 is 13 amino acids. Between the trimmed V and J ends, which lost 7 bases and 2 bases, there was a span of 12 bases. Written as DNA, the CDR3 is TGTGCCAGCACCGAGGGTTTTACCTACGAGCAGTACTTC. Encoded protein: CASTEGFTYEQYF.

The sample holds one count of this clone. V gene TRBV7-2 combines with J gene TRBJ2-2; 10 bases align to TRBD2. CDR1 and CDR2 from the germline V gene are SGHTA and FQGNSA. Trimming took 1 base from V and 4 from J; bases not matched to a gene: 9. This CDR3 is 18 amino acids long. The CDR3 protein is CASSLDLAGALGTGELFF. The DNA of the CDR3 is TGTGCCAGCAGCTTAGACCTAGCGGGGGCCCTCGGCACCGGGGAGCTGTTTTTT.